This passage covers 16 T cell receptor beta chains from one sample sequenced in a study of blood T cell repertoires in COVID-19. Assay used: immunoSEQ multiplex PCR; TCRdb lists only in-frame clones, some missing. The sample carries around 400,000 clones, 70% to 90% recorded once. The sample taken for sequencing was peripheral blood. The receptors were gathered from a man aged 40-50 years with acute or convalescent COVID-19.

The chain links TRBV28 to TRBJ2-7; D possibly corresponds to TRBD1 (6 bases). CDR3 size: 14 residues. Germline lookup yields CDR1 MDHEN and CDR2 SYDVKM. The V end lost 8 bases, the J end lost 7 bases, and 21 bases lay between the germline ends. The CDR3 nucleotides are TGTGCCAGCCACGCAGGGGTCGATCGGTGGGAGCAGTACTTC. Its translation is CASHAGVDRWEQYF.

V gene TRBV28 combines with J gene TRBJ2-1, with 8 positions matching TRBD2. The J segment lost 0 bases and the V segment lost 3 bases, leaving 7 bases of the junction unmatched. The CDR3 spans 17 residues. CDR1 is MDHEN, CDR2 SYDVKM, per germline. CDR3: CASSLSGGRSSYNEQFF. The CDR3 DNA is TGTGCCAGCAGTTTGTCTGGCGGGAGGAGCTCCTACAATGAGCAGTTCTTC.

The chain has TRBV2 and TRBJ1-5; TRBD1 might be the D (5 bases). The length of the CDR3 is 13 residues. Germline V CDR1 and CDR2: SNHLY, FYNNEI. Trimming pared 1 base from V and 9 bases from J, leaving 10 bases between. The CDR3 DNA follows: TGTGCCAGCAGTGAAGTCAGGGCAGGGCCCCAGCATTTT. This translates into CASSEVRAGPQHF.

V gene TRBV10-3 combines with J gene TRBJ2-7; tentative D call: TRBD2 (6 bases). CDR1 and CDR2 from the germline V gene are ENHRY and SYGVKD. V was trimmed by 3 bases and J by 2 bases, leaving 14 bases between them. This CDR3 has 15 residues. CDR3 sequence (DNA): TGTGCCATCAGTGAAGGGGCTAGCGCGGCCTACGAGCAGTACTTC. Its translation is CAISEGASAAYEQYF.

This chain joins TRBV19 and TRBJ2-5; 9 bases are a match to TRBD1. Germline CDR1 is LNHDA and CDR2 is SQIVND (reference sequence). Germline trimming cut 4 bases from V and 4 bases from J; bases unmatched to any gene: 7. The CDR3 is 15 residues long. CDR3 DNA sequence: TGTGCCAGTAGTACTTCGGGACAGGGAGGAGAGACCCAGTACTTC. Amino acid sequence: CASSTSGQGGETQYF.

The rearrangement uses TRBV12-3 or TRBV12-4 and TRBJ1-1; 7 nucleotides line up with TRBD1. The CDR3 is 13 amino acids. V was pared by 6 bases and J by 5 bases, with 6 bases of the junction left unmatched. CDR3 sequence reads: CASSLNRGTEAFF. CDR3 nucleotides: TGTGCCAGCAGCCTGAACAGGGGAACTGAAGCTTTCTTT.

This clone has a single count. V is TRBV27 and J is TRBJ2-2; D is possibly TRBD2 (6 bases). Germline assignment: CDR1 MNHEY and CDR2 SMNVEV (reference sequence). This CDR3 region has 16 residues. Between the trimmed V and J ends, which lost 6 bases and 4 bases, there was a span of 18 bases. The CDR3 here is CASSLSGDWGTGELFF. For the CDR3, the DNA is TGTGCCAGCAGCCTTAGCGGAGACTGGGGCACCGGGGAGCTGTTTTTT.

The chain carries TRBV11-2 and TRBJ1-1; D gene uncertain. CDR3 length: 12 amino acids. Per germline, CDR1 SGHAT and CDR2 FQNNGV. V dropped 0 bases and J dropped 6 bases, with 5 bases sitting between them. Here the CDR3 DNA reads TGTGCCAGCAGCTTAGATCGAGCTGAAGCTTTCTTT. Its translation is CASSLDRAEAFF.

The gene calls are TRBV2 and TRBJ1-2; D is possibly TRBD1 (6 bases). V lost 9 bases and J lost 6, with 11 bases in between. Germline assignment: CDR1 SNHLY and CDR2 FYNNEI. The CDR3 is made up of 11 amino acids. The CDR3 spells CARRHRDGYTF. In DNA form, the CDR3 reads TGTGCCAGGAGACACAGGGATGGCTACACCTTC.

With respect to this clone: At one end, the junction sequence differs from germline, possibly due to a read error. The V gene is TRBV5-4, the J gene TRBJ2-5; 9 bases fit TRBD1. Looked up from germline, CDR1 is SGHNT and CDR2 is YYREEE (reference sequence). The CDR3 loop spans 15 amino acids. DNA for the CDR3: TGTGCCAGCAGCCTGTGGACAGGGGTTCAAGGGACCCAGTACTTC. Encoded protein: CASSLWTGVQGTQYF.

The CDR3 region is CSARGGRKQYF. In DNA, the CDR3 is TGCAGTGCTAGGGGGGGGCGAAAGCAGTATTTT. The chain joins TRBV20-1 to TRBJ2-3; maybe TRBD2 (7 bases). CDR3 length: 11 residues. Germline CDR1 is DFQATT and CDR2 is SNEGSKA (reference sequence). With 3 bases removed from V and 11 bases from J, the gap between germline ends came to 12 bases.

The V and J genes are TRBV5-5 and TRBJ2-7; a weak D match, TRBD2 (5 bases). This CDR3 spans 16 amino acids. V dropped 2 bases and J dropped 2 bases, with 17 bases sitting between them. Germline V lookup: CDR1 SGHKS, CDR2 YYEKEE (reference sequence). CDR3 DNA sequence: TGTGCCAGCAGCTTATTGGAGGTTCTGCAGGCCTACGAGCAGTACTTC. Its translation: CASSLLEVLQAYEQYF. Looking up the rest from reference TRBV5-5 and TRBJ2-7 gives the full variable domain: DAGVTQSPTHLIKTRGQQVTLRCSPISGHKSVSWYQQVLGQGPQFIFQYYEKEERGRGNFPDRFSARQFPNYSSELNVNALLLGDSALYLCASSLLEVLQAYEQYFGPGTRLTVT.

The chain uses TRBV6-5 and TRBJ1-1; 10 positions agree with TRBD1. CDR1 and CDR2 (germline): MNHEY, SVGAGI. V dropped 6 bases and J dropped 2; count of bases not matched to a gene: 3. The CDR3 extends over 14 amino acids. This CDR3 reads CASSWDRGNTEAFF. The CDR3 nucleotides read TGTGCCAGCAGCTGGGACAGGGGAAACACTGAAGCTTTCTTT.

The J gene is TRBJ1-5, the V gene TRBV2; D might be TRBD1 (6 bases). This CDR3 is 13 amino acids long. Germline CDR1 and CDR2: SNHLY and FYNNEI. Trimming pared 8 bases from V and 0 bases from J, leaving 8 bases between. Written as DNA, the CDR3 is TGTGCCAGCTCCAGGGGTAGCAATCAGCCCCAGCATTTT. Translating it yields CASSRGSNQPQHF.

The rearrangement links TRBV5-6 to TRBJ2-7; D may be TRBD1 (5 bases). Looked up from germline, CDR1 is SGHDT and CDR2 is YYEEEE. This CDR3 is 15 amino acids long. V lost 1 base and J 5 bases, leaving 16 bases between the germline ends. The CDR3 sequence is CASSLTQGWVHEQYF. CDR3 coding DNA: TGTGCCAGCAGCTTGACCCAGGGTTGGGTCCACGAGCAGTACTTC.

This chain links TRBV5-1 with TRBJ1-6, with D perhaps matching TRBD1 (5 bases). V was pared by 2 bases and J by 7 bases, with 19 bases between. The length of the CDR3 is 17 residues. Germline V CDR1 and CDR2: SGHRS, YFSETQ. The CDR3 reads CASSLRAAPGFNSPLHF. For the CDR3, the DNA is TGCGCCAGCAGCTTAAGGGCGGCTCCAGGGTTCAATTCACCCCTCCACTTT.